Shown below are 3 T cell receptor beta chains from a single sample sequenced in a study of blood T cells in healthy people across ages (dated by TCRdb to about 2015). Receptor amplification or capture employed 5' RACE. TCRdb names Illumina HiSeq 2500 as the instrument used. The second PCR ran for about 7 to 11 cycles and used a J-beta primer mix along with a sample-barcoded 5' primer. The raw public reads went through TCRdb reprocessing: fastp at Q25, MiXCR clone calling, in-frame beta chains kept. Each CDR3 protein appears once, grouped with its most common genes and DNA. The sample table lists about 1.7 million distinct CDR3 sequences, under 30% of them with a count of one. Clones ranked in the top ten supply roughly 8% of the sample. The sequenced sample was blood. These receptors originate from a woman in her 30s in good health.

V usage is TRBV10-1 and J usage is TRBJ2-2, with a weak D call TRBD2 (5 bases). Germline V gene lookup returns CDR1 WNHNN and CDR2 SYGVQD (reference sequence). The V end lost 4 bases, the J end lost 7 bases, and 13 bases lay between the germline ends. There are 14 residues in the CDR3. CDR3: CASSARDRGGELFF. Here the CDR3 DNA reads TGCGCCAGCAGTGCCCGGGATCGGGGCGGGGAGCTGTTTTTT.

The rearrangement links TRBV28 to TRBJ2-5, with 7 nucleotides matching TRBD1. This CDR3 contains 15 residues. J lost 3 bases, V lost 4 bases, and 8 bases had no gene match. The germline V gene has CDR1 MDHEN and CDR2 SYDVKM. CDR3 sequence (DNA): TGTGCCAGCAGTTCTCAGGACAGGCGAAAAGAGACCCAGTACTTC. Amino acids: CASSSQDRRKETQYF.

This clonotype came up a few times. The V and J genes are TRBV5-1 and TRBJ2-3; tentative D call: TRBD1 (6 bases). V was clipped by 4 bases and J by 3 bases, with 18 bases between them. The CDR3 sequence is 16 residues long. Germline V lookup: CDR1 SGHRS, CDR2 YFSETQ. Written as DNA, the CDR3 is TGCGCCAGCAGCCCGGAGATCAGGGGCGGTACAGATACGCAGTATTTT. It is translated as CASSPEIRGGTDTQYF.